This entry lists 8 T cell receptor beta chains sequenced from one sample in a study of T cell responses to AZD1222 COVID-19 vaccine. Measured with immunoSEQ multiplex PCR; TCRdb has only the in-frame clones, and not every one. This sample has more than 75,000 clones, with 90% to 95% found just once. Material: peripheral blood, obtained on day 0 of AZD1222 vaccination. Every receptor here comes from an adult in good health.

The chain has TRBV30 and TRBJ2-7; the D gene is possibly TRBD1 (5 bases). The V gene lost 5 bases and the J gene lost 3 bases, with 14 bases spanning the gap. The CDR3 runs 13 residues. CDR1 GTSNPN and CDR2 SVGIG come from the germline V gene (reference sequence). CDR3 nucleotide sequence: TGTGCCTGGTCGAAACAAAGGGGCTACGAGCAGTACTTC. It encodes CAWSKQRGYEQYF.

The rearrangement uses TRBV19 and TRBJ2-5; D uncertain. CDR3 size: 13 residues. V lost 5 bases and J 0 bases, leaving 7 bases between the germline ends. The germline V gene encodes CDR1 LNHDA and CDR2 SQIVND (reference sequence). CDR3 sequence reads: CASSAAYQETQYF. CDR3 bases: TGTGCCAGTAGTGCGGCGTACCAAGAGACCCAGTACTTC.

V gene TRBV12-5 combines with J gene TRBJ2-7, with TRBD2 identical over 7 bases. Trimming cost V 0 bases and J 0 bases; bases outside gene matches: 5. This CDR3 comprises 16 residues. Germline CDR1 is LGHNT and CDR2 is FRNRAP. Here the CDR3 reads CASGLVSGVGSYEQYF. DNA of the CDR3: TGTGCTAGTGGTTTGGTAAGCGGGGTCGGCTCCTACGAGCAGTACTTC.

A single count supports this clone. This sequence joins TRBV9 and TRBJ2-1; 10 bases are a match to TRBD2. CDR1 SGDLS and CDR2 YYNGEE come from the germline V gene. J was trimmed by 3 bases and V by 2 bases; bases with no gene match: 2. The CDR3 is 15 residues long. CDR3 sequence: CASSVRLAGYNEQFF. The DNA for the CDR3 is TGTGCCAGCAGCGTTCGACTAGCGGGCTACAATGAGCAGTTCTTC.

The rearrangement links TRBV30 to TRBJ2-7; possible D gene TRBD2, 5 bases. Germline loops: CDR1 GTSNPN, CDR2 SVGIG (reference sequence). The CDR3 consists of 15 residues. The V and J ends lost 0 bases and 2 bases respectively, with 14 bases between them. The CDR3, as DNA: TGTGCCTGGAGTGTATACGGGGATCTACCCTACGAGCAGTACTTC. This codes for CAWSVYGDLPYEQYF.

This chain joins TRBV7-9 and TRBJ1-1, with TRBD1 matching over 9 bases. This CDR3 spans 14 amino acids. The germline V gene encodes CDR1 SEHNR and CDR2 FQNEAQ (reference sequence). After removal of 3 bases from V and 6 bases from J, the junction contained 5 bases not matched to a gene. CDR3 DNA sequence: TGTGCCAGCAGCTTGGACAGGGGCGTCTCTGAAGCTTTCTTT. Its translation is CASSLDRGVSEAFF.

The rearrangement uses TRBV25-1 and TRBJ2-7, with D possibly being TRBD1 or TRBD2 (6 bases each). CDR3 length: 14 residues. Germline CDR1 MGHDK, CDR2 SYGVNS. Trimming left V 7 bases short and J 3 bases short, with 16 bases between. This CDR3 is CASIGPGGFYEQYF. DNA for the CDR3: TGTGCCAGCATCGGGCCCGGGGGCTTCTACGAGCAGTACTTC.

In DNA, the CDR3 is TGTGCCAGCAGCCAAGATTGGGGGGACTTCGGGAACATTCAGTACTTC. Translation: CASSQDWGDFGNIQYF. The rearrangement joins TRBV3-1 (or the pseudogene TRBV3-2) to TRBJ2-4; possible D gene TRBD2, 6 bases. V lost 0 bases to trimming and J lost 7 bases, with 16 bases between them. Germline lookup yields CDR1 LGHDT and CDR2 YNNKEL (reference sequence). The CDR3 runs 16 residues.